The clone carrying this T cell receptor beta chain was counted at least ten times. MiXCR, run by TCRdb on the 5' RACE reads, gives a single entry per CDR3 protein. This table has about 26,000 distinct CDR3 sequences, 13% appearing once. Trimming shortened V by 3 bases and J by 0 bases, and 6 bases separated the two germline ends. The germline V gene encodes CDR1 SNHLY and CDR2 FYNNEI. The CDR3 extends over 14 amino acids. This entry belongs to a study of spatial heterogeneity in lung cancer. About the study: There were consistently more beta-chain sequences detected than alpha-chain sequences.

Time point reported: sample taken at primary tumor resection. From tumor, nontumor lung or frozen PBMC, whole RNA was taken unsorted for sequencing. There were some 70 donors, all of them untreated patients with early-stage non-small cell lung cancer. Sequences were derived from PBMCs, sampled at surgery. This TCR came from a female donor with early-stage non-small cell lung cancer. The chain joins TRBV2 to TRBJ1-5, with D uncertain. CDR3 DNA sequence: TGTGCCAGCAGTGAGGGATCTAGCAATCAGCCCCAGCATTTT. Translation: CASSEGSSNQPQHF. The variable domain in full, completed from reference TRBV2 and TRBJ1-5, reads EPEVTQTPSHQVTQMGQEVILRCVPISNHLYFYWYRQILGQKVEFLVSFYNNEISEKSEIFDDQFSVERPDGSNFTLKIRSTKLEDSAMYFCASSEGSSNQPQHFGDGTRLSIL.